The 5 T cell receptor beta chains below were found in one sample sequenced in a study of graft-versus-host responses after intestinal transplantation. Their recognized antigens are unknown. Generated by immunoSEQ multiplex PCR, the TCRdb table keeps only in-frame clones and is missing some. There are 90,000 to 100,000 clones in the sample; roughly 90% occur only once, and around 0.53% lies in the top ten. The sample was unstimulated CD8+ T cells sorted from spleen or lymph node cells, taken before intestinal transplant. Source of these receptors: a human donor who received an intestinal transplant.

This clone was picked up one time. The same CDR3 also results from other DNA sequences found in this sample. This rearrangement joins TRBV29-1 to TRBJ2-7; 11 positions agree with TRBD2. Germline CDR1 and CDR2: SQVTM and ANQGSEA. CDR3 size: 12 residues. V trimming: 6 bases; J trimming: 4 bases; junction bases outside the gene matches: 2. The CDR3 loop reads CSVLAGGYEQYF. As DNA, the CDR3 is TGCAGCGTGCTAGCGGGAGGTTACGAGCAGTACTTC.

This clone appeared once. The rearrangement links TRBV30 to TRBJ2-7, with 7 bases aligning to TRBD2. V shed 4 bases, J shed 5 bases, and the junction held 14 bases outside the gene matches. The germline CDR1 and CDR2 sequences are GTSNPN and SVGIG (reference sequence). The CDR3 is 15 amino acids. CDR3 nucleotide sequence: TGTGCCTGGAATCCCCGAGGGACTATAGCTAACGAGCAGTACTTC. It codes for CAWNPRGTIANEQYF.

The chain has TRBV9 and TRBJ2-7; 7 bases line up with TRBD2. Germline loops: CDR1 SGDLS, CDR2 YYNGEE. Trimming at V came to 0 bases and at J to 4 bases, leaving 4 bases not matched to a gene. This CDR3 is built from 14 residues. The chain's CDR3 is CASSVGGSVYEQYF. CDR3 nucleotide sequence: TGTGCCAGCAGCGTAGGCGGGAGTGTTTACGAGCAGTACTTC.

A note on this clone: At one end the junction does not follow the germline gene, possibly because of a read error. This chain joins TRBV19 and TRBJ1-5, with D possibly being TRBD1 (5 bases). Germline V gene lookup returns CDR1 LNHDA and CDR2 SQIVND (reference sequence). The CDR3 loop spans 15 amino acids. CDR3 nucleotides: TGTGCCAGTAGTATCTCGGGGGTCGGCAATCAGCCCCAGAATTTT. It is translated as CASSISGVGNQPQNF.

The chain is built from TRBV19 and TRBJ2-1, with D tentatively TRBD1 (6 bases). The CDR3 covers 14 residues. The V and J ends lost 8 bases and 0 bases respectively, with 11 bases between them. The germline CDR1 and CDR2 sequences are LNHDA and SQIVND (reference sequence). The CDR3 loop is CASHQGSSYNEQFF. CDR3 sequence (DNA): TGTGCCAGTCATCAGGGGAGCTCCTACAATGAGCAGTTCTTC.